These 27 T cell receptor beta chains share one sample of origin, sequenced in a study of blood T cell repertoires in COVID-19. Data came from immunoSEQ multiplex PCR; TCRdb stores just in-frame clones and leaves some out. This table has fewer than 250,000 clones, around 88% appearing once. What was sequenced was PBMCs or T cells enriched from blood (not recorded which). Source of these receptors: a woman in her forties or fifties with acute COVID-19.

This chain links TRBV7-9 with TRBJ2-1, with D possibly TRBD2 on 6 matching bases. Germline V lookup: CDR1 SEHNR, CDR2 FQNEAQ (reference sequence). The CDR3 totals 15 residues. Trimming took 3 bases from V and 4 from J, leaving 13 bases between them. DNA of the CDR3: TGTGCCAGCAGCTTCCTAGCGAGCGGTTACAATGAGCAGTTCTTC. Translating it yields CASSFLASGYNEQFF.

The chain links TRBV3-1 (or the pseudogene TRBV3-2) to TRBJ2-2, with 8 bases identical to TRBD2. V lost 0 bases, J lost 1 base, and 10 bases stayed unmatched. The CDR3 runs to 19 residues. Germline V gene lookup returns CDR1 LGHDT and CDR2 YNNKEL (reference sequence). The CDR3 is CASSQDASGREENTGELFF. The CDR3 DNA is TGTGCCAGCAGCCAAGATGCCAGCGGGCGGGAGGAGAACACCGGGGAGCTGTTTTTT.

The genes are TRBV5-1 and TRBJ1-1; D may be TRBD1 (5 bases). V was pared by 5 bases and J by 0 bases, with 11 bases between. There are 14 residues in the CDR3. Germline CDR1 reads SGHRS; CDR2 reads YFSETQ. CDR3 sequence: CASRKDNMNTEAFF. The CDR3 DNA reads as TGCGCCAGCAGGAAGGACAACATGAACACTGAAGCTTTCTTT. Variable domain in full (rest from reference TRBV5-1 and TRBJ1-1): KAGVTQTPRYLIKTRGQQVTLSCSPISGHRSVSWYQQTPGQGLQFLFEYFSETQRNKGNFPGRFSGRQFSNSRSEMNVSTLELGDSALYLCASRKDNMNTEAFFGQGTRLTVV.

This clone was recorded a few times. The chain carries TRBV5-1 and TRBJ1-3; D is perhaps TRBD1 (5 bases). Germline lookup yields CDR1 SGHRS and CDR2 YFSETQ. The V and J ends lost 6 bases and 14 bases respectively, with 18 bases between them. The CDR3 runs 12 residues. The CDR3 reads CASTNRYTLVYF. DNA of the CDR3: TGCGCCAGCACGAACAGGTACACTTTGGTATATTTT.

The V and J genes are TRBV14 and TRBJ1-2, with TRBD1 identical over 8 bases. V was clipped by 3 bases and J by 6 bases; unmatched bases: 9. The germline CDR1 and CDR2 sequences are SGHDN and FVKESK. This CDR3 contains 15 residues. In nucleotides, the CDR3 is TGTGCCAGCAGCCAGAATCCGACAGGGGAGGATGGCTACACCTTC. This codes for CASSQNPTGEDGYTF.

The chain links TRBV5-6 to TRBJ1-3; D is undetermined. V lost 1 base to trimming and J lost 0 bases, with 11 bases between them. CDR1 and CDR2 (germline): SGHDT, YYEEEE. The CDR3 is 16 amino acids. CDR3 in amino acids: CASSLTLVLSGNTIYF. CDR3 sequence (DNA): TGTGCCAGCAGCTTGACCCTTGTACTCTCTGGAAACACCATATATTTT.

About this clone: The same CDR3 also results from other DNA sequences found in this sample. This chain links TRBV27 with TRBJ2-2; D unresolved. With 3 bases removed from V and 5 bases from J, the gap between germline ends came to 4 bases. Looked up from germline, CDR1 is MNHEY and CDR2 is SMNVEV (reference sequence). This CDR3 has 12 amino acids. For the CDR3, the DNA is TGTGCCAGCAGTTTCGGGACCGGGGAGCTGTTTTTT. Its protein product is CASSFGTGELFF.

The V gene is TRBV5-5, the J gene TRBJ2-2, with 11 bases matching TRBD1. Germline V CDR1 and CDR2: SGHKS, YYEKEE (reference sequence). The CDR3 sequence is 18 residues long. J was trimmed by 3 bases and V by 3 bases; bases with no gene match: 10. CDR3 sequence: CASSSTAAGQGDTGELFF. The CDR3 DNA reads TGTGCCAGCAGCTCGACAGCCGCGGGACAGGGGGACACCGGGGAGCTGTTTTTT.

V gene TRBV28 combines with J gene TRBJ1-5; D gene ambiguous. CDR3 length: 15 residues. V was clipped by 1 base and J by 2 bases, with 9 bases between them. The germline CDR1 and CDR2 sequences are MDHEN and SYDVKM. In nucleotides, the CDR3 is TGTGCCAGCAGTTTATCCGTCCAGGGCAATCAGCCCCAGCATTTT. Amino acids: CASSLSVQGNQPQHF.

This chain connects TRBV30 to TRBJ1-5, with D maybe TRBD1 (6 bases). The CDR3 is 13 amino acids. The germline gives CDR1 GTSNPN, CDR2 SVGIG (reference sequence). V was trimmed by 2 bases and J by 6 bases, leaving 11 bases between them. CDR3 sequence reads: CAWSIGQLQPQHF. CDR3 nucleotide sequence: TGTGCCTGGAGTATTGGACAGCTTCAGCCCCAGCATTTT.

The V gene is TRBV6-2 or TRBV6-3, the J gene TRBJ2-4; 11 nucleotides align to TRBD1. Germline V gene lookup returns CDR1 MNHEY and CDR2 SVGEGT. The CDR3 has 16 amino acids. The ends lost 6 bases at V and 9 bases at J; junction bases unmatched: 13. The CDR3 region is CASSPAGTGGKGIQYF. CDR3 sequence (DNA): TGTGCCAGCAGCCCAGCCGGGACAGGGGGTAAGGGCATTCAGTACTTC.

This clone turned up a few times. In nucleotides, the CDR3 is TGTGCCAGCAGCAAAGCAGACAGAGGCAATCAGCCCCAGCATTTT. Protein sequence: CASSKADRGNQPQHF. This chain uses TRBV21-1 with TRBJ1-5; the D call TRBD1 from the table was never checked on the DNA. TRBV21-1 is a recognized pseudogene. The CDR3 is 15 amino acids.

The chain joins TRBV10-3 to TRBJ1-1; 7 bases line up with TRBD1. There are 13 residues in the CDR3. Germline-derived CDR1 and CDR2 are ENHRY and SYGVKD. V shed 3 bases, J shed 3 bases, and the junction held 1 base outside the gene matches. Here the CDR3 DNA reads TGTGCCATCAGTGACAGGGGGGACACTGAAGCTTTCTTT. Its protein product is CAISDRGDTEAFF.

This clone was detected a few times. J is TRBJ2-3 and V is TRBV9, with TRBD2 matching 7 bases. The germline CDR1 and CDR2 sequences are SGDLS and YYNGEE. The CDR3 runs 16 residues. Trimming removed 4 bases from V and 0 bases from J; junction bases left unmatched: 8. Written as DNA, the CDR3 is TGTGCCAGCAGCCCAAGGGCCGGGGGGAGCACAGATACGCAGTATTTT. This translates into CASSPRAGGSTDTQYF.

This rearrangement joins TRBV28 to TRBJ2-3, with unresolved D. V was trimmed by 6 bases and J by 4 bases, leaving 11 bases between them. Germline CDR1 is MDHEN and CDR2 is SYDVKM. CDR3 length: 13 residues. This chain's CDR3 is CASRTSQADTQYF. CDR3 nucleotide sequence: TGTGCCAGCAGAACTTCTCAAGCAGATACGCAGTATTTT. Based on the CDR3 plus reference TRBV28 and TRBJ2-3, the full variable domain is DVKVTQSSRYLVKRTGEKVFLECVQDMDHENMFWYRQDPGLGLRLIYFSYDVKMKEKGDIPEGYSVSREKKERFSLILESASTNQTSMYLCASRTSQADTQYFGPGTRLTVL.

This chain connects TRBV5-6 to TRBJ1-2; TRBD1 might be the D (5 bases). The ends were cut back, 1 base at V and 8 bases at J, with 12 bases in the middle. The CDR3 sequence is 13 residues long. Germline V gives CDR1 SGHDT, CDR2 YYEEEE. CDR3 sequence reads: CASSLWTLGGYTF. Here the CDR3 DNA reads TGTGCCAGCAGCTTGTGGACATTGGGGGGCTACACCTTC.

The V and J genes are TRBV7-2 and TRBJ2-7, with D perhaps TRBD2 (6 bases). This CDR3 region has 14 residues. V shed 4 bases and J shed 1 base, with 11 bases lying between them. Germline CDR1 SGHTA, CDR2 FQGNSA. The CDR3: CASSSLAVSYEQYF. CDR3 bases: TGTGCCAGCAGCTCGTTAGCGGTTTCCTACGAGCAGTACTTC.

The rearrangement links TRBV7-2 to TRBJ2-3; TRBD1 agrees at 8 bases. This CDR3 region has 15 residues. Germline CDR1 SGHTA, CDR2 FQGNSA. J gave up 4 bases and V 6 bases, and 9 bases lay outside the gene matches. The CDR3 is CTSRPTGVGADTQYF. DNA of the CDR3: TGTACCAGCAGACCGACAGGGGTTGGGGCAGATACGCAGTATTTT.

V usage is TRBV7-2 and J usage is TRBJ2-1; the match to TRBD1 covers 9 bases. This CDR3 is built from 14 residues. Trimming took 4 bases from V and 7 from J; bases not matched to a gene: 5. In germline, CDR1 is SGHTA, CDR2 FQGNSA. The DNA of the CDR3 is TGTGCCAGCAGCTCTACAGGGGGCTGGAATGAGCAGTTCTTC. This encodes CASSSTGGWNEQFF.

The rearrangement links TRBV4-3 to TRBJ1-1; D is undetermined. Trimming stripped 1 base from V and 1 base from J, with 7 bases between. The CDR3 spans 14 residues. CDR1 and CDR2 from the germline V gene are LGHNA and YSLEER. The CDR3 DNA reads TGCGCCAGCAGCCAAGCGTACACGAACACTGAAGCTTTCTTT. Translating gives CASSQAYTNTEAFF.

V and J are TRBV7-3 and TRBJ2-1; D perhaps matches TRBD2 (5 bases). Looked up from germline, CDR1 is SGHTA and CDR2 is FQGTGA. This CDR3 has 13 amino acids. Trimming took off 5 bases at V and 7 bases at J, with 12 bases between the two ends. The CDR3 DNA reads TGTGCCAGCAGCCCATTCACGGGGAATGAGCAGTTCTTC. Its translation is CASSPFTGNEQFF.

The chain recombines TRBV28 with TRBJ1-4, with 7 bases fitting TRBD1. Trimming at V came to 6 bases and at J to 6 bases, leaving 7 bases not matched to a gene. The V gene's germline CDR1 is MDHEN and CDR2 SYDVKM. The CDR3 spans 14 residues. The CDR3 DNA is TGTGCCAGCAGCACGACAGGGACGGATGAAAAACTGTTTTTT. This gives the protein CASSTTGTDEKLFF.

This chain joins TRBV7-2 and TRBJ2-5, with D possibly being TRBD1 (5 bases). Germline lookup yields CDR1 SGHTA and CDR2 FQGNSA. The V end lost 5 bases, the J end lost 0 bases, and 10 bases lay between the germline ends. The CDR3 has 14 residues. CDR3 region: CASSVAGYQETQYF. The CDR3 coding sequence is TGTGCCAGCAGCGTCGCAGGGTACCAAGAGACCCAGTACTTC.

This chain uses TRBV4-2 with TRBJ1-4; a weak D match, TRBD1 (5 bases). Between the trimmed V and J ends, which lost 0 bases and 7 bases, there was a span of 15 bases. CDR1 and CDR2 (germline): LGHNA, YNFKEQ. The CDR3 runs to 16 residues. The CDR3 DNA follows: TGTGCCAGCAGCCAAGAACCGGGGGAAGAGGGTGAAAAACTGTTTTTT. Protein: CASSQEPGEEGEKLFF.

V gene TRBV5-1 combines with J gene TRBJ2-3, with TRBD2 matching over 15 bases. Germline values: CDR1 SGHRS, CDR2 YFSETQ. V trimming: 0 bases; J trimming: 6 bases; junction bases outside the gene matches: 8. The CDR3 totals 18 residues. CDR3 sequence reads: CASSLARTSGRAEDTQYF. The CDR3 DNA sequence: TGCGCCAGCAGCTTGGCCAGGACTAGCGGGAGGGCCGAGGATACGCAGTATTTT.

The chain has TRBV27 and TRBJ2-2; 11 positions match TRBD2. This CDR3 comprises 16 residues. V lost 2 bases, J lost 2 bases, and 1 base stayed unmatched. Germline V lookup: CDR1 MNHEY, CDR2 SMNVEV (reference sequence). CDR3 region: CASSLLAGGNTGELFF. DNA for the CDR3: TGTGCCAGCAGTTTACTAGCGGGAGGCAACACCGGGGAGCTGTTTTTT.

The chain recombines TRBV19 with TRBJ2-3; 7 bases match TRBD1. Germline trimming cut 3 bases from V and 1 base from J; bases unmatched to any gene: 4. Per germline, CDR1 LNHDA and CDR2 SQIVND (reference sequence). The CDR3 sequence is 15 residues long. In nucleotides, the CDR3 is TGTGCCAGTAGTATTTGGACAGGTGGCACAGATACGCAGTATTTT. This translates into CASSIWTGGTDTQYF. Variable domain in full (rest from reference TRBV19 and TRBJ2-3): DGGITQSPKYLFRKEGQNVTLSCEQNLNHDAMYWYRQDPGQGLRLIYYSQIVNDFQKGDIAEGYSVSREKKESFPLTVTSAQKNPTAFYLCASSIWTGGTDTQYFGPGTRLTVL.